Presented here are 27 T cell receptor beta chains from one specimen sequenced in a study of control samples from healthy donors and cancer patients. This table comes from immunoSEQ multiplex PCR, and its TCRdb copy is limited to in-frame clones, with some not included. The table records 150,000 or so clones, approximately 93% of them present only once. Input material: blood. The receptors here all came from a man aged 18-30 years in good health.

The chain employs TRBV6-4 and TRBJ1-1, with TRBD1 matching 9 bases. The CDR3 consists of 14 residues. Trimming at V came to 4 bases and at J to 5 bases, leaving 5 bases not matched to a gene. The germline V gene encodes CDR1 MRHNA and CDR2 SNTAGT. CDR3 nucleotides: TGTGCCAGCAGTGGGGACAGGGATACTACTGAAGCTTTCTTT. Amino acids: CASSGDRDTTEAFF.

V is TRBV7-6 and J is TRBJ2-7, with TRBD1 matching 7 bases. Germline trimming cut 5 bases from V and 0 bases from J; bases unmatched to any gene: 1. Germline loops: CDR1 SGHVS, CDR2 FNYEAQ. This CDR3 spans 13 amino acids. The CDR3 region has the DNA TGTGCCAGCAGCCGGGACAGCTCCTACGAGCAGTACTTC. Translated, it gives CASSRDSSYEQYF.

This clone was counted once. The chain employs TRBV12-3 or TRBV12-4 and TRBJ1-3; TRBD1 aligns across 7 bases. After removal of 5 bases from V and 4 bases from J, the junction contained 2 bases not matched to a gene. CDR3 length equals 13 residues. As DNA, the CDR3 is TGTGCCAGCAGTGCGGACAGGGGAAACACCATATATTTT. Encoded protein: CASSADRGNTIYF.

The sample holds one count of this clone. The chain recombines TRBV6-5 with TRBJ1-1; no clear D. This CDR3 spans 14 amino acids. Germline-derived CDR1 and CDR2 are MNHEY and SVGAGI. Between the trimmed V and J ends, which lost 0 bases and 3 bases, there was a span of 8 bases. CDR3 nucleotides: TGTGCCAGCAGTTACTCCCCGGGCCACACTGAAGCTTTCTTT. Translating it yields CASSYSPGHTEAFF.

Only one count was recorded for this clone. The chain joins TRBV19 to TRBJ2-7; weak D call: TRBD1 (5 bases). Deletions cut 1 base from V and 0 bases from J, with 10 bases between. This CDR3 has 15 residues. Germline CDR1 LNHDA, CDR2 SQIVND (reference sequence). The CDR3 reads CASSIVQGHSYEQYF. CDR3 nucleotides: TGTGCCAGTAGTATAGTGCAGGGCCACTCCTACGAGCAGTACTTC.

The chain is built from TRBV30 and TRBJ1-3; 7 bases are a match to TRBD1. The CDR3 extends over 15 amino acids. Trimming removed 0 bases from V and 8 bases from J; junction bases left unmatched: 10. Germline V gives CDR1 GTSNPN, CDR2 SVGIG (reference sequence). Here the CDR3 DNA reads TGTGCCTGGAGTGTCCAGGGACAGTTCGGAGACACCATATATTTT. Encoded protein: CAWSVQGQFGDTIYF.

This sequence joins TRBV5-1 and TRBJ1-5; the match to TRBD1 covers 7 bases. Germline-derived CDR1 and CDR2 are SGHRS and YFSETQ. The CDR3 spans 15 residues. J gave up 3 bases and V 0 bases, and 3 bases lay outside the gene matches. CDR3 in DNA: TGCGCCAGCAGCTTGGTGACAGGGACCAATCAGCCCCAGCATTTT. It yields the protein CASSLVTGTNQPQHF.

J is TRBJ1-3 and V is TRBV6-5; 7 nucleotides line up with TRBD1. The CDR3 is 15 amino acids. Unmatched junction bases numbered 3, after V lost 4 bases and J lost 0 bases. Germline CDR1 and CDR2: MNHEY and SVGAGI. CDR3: CASSFDRASGNTIYF. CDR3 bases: TGTGCCAGCAGTTTTGACAGGGCCTCTGGAAACACCATATATTTT.

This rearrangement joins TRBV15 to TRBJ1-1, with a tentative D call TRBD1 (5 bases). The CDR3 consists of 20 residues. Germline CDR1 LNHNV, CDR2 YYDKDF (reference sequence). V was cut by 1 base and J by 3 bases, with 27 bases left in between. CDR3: CATSRGLGQTGRLAYTEAFF. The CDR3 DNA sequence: TGTGCCACCAGCAGAGGGTTGGGGCAAACTGGTCGATTAGCGTACACTGAAGCTTTCTTT.

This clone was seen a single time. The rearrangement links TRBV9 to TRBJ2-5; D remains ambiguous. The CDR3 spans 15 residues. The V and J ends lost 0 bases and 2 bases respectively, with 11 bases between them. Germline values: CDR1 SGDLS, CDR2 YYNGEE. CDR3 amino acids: CASSVASLRQETQYF. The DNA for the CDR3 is TGTGCCAGCAGCGTAGCAAGTCTAAGACAAGAGACCCAGTACTTC. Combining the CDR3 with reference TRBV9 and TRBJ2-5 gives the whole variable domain DSGVTQTPKHLITATGQRVTLRCSPRSGDLSVYWYQQSLDQGLQFLIQYYNGEERAKGNILERFSAQQFPDLHSELNLSSLELGDSALYFCASSVASLRQETQYFGPGTRLLVL.

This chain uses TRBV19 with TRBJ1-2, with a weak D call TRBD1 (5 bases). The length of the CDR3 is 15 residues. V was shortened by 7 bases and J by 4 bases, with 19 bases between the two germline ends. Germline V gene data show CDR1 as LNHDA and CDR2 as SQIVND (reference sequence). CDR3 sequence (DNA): TGTGCCAGTAACCCCCCGGGGCGGAATCCCTATGGCTACACCTTC. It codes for CASNPPGRNPYGYTF.

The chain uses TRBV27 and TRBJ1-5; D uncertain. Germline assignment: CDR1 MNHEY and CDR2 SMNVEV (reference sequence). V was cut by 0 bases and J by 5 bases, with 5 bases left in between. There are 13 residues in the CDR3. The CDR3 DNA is TGTGCCAGCAGTTTATCGGTAGATCAGCCCCAGCATTTT. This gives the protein CASSLSVDQPQHF.

Here the CDR3 reads CAISDRSDTEAFF. CDR3 in DNA: TGTGCCATCAGTGATAGATCTGACACTGAAGCTTTCTTT. V gene TRBV10-3 combines with J gene TRBJ1-1; D gene ambiguous. From germline, CDR1 is ENHRY and CDR2 SYGVKD. Trimming took off 3 bases at V and 3 bases at J, with 8 bases between the two ends. The CDR3 runs 13 residues.

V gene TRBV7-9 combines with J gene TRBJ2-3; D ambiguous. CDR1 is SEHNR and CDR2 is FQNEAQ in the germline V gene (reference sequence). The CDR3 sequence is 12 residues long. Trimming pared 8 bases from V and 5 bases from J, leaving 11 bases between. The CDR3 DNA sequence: TGTGCCAGCTACTCCGGTGGAGATACGCAGTATTTT. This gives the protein CASYSGGDTQYF.

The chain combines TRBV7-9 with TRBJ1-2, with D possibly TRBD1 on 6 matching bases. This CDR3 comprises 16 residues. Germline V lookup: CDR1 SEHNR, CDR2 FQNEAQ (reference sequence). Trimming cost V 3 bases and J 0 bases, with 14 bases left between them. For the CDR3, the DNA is TGTGCCAGCAGCTTCCGCCGGGGGGCGGCTAACTATGGCTACACCTTC. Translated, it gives CASSFRRGAANYGYTF.

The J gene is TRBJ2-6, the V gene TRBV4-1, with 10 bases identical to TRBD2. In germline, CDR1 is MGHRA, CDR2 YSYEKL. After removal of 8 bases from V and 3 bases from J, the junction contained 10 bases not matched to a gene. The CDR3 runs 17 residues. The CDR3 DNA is TGCGCCAGCGGAGACCGGGCTAGCGGGGGTGGGGCCAACGTCCTGACTTTC. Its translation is CASGDRASGGGANVLTF.

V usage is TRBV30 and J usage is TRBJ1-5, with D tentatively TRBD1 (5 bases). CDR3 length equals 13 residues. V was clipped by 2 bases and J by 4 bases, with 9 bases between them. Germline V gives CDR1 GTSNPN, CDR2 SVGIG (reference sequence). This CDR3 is CAWSRDRNQPQHF. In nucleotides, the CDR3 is TGTGCCTGGAGTAGGGACCGAAATCAGCCCCAGCATTTT. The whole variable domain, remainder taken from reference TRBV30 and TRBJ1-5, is SQTIHQWPATLVQPVGSPLSLECTVEGTSNPNLYWYRQAAGRGLQLLFYSVGIGQISSEVPQNLSASRPQDRQFILSSKKLLLSDSGFYLCAWSRDRNQPQHFGDGTRLSIL.

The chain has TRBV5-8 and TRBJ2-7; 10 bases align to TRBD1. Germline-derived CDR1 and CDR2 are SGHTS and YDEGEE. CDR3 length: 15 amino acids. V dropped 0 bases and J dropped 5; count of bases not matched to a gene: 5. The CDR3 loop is CASSLGQGAWDEQYF. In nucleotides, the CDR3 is TGTGCCAGCAGCTTGGGACAGGGGGCCTGGGACGAGCAGTACTTC.

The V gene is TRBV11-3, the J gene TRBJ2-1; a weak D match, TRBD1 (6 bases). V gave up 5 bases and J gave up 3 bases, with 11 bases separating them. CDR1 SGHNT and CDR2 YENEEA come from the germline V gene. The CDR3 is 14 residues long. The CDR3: CASSEGHLYNEQFF. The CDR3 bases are TGTGCCAGCAGCGAGGGACACCTCTACAATGAGCAGTTCTTC. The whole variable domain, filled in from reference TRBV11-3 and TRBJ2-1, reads EAGVVQSPRYKIIEKKQPVAFWCNPISGHNTLYWYLQNLGQGPELLIRYENEEAVDDSQLPKDRFSAERLKGVDSTLKIQPAELGDSAVYLCASSEGHLYNEQFFGPGTRLTVL.

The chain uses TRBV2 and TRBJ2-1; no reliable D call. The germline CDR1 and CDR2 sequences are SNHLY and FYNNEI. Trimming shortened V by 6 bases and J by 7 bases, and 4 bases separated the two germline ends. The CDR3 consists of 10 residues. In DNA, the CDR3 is TGTGCCAGCAGCGTGAATGAGCAGTTCTTC. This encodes CASSVNEQFF.

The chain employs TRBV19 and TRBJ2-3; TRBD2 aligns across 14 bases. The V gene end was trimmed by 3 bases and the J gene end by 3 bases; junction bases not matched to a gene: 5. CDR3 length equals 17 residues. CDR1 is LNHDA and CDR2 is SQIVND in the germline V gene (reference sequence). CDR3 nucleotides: TGTGCCAGTAGTATCCGGGGACTAGCGGGAGTGACAGATACGCAGTATTTT. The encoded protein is CASSIRGLAGVTDTQYF.

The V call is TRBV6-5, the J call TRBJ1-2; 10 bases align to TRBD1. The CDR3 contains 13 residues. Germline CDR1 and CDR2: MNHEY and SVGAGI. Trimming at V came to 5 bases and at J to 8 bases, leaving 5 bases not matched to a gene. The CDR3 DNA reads TGTGCCAGCAGTACCGGGACAGGGGTCGGCTACACCTTC. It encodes CASSTGTGVGYTF.

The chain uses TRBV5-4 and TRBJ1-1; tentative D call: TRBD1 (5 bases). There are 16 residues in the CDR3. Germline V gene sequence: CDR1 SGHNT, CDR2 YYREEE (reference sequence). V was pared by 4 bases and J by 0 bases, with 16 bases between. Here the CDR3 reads CASSPGHRSLNTEAFF. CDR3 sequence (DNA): TGTGCCAGCAGCCCAGGGCACCGCTCCCTGAACACTGAAGCTTTCTTT.

The CDR3 DNA reads as TGTGCCAGCAGTTTAAACGGGCAAGAGACCCAGTACTTC. Amino acids: CASSLNGQETQYF. V and J are TRBV27 and TRBJ2-5; D ambiguous. CDR1 and CDR2 from the germline V gene are MNHEY and SMNVEV (reference sequence). Trimming pared 2 bases from V and 2 bases from J, leaving 6 bases between. This CDR3 has 13 residues.

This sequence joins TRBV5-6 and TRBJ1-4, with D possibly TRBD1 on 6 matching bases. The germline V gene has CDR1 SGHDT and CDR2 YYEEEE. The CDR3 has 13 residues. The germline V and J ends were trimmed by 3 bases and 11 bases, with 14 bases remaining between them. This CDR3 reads CASSWANGGKLFF. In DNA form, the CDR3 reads TGTGCCAGCAGCTGGGCCAACGGGGGCAAACTGTTTTTT.

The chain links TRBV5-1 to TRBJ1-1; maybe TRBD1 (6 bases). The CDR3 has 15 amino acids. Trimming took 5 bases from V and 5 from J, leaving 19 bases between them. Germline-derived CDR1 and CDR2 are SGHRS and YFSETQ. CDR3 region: CASRQNQQGWTEAFF. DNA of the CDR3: TGCGCCAGCAGACAAAATCAACAGGGCTGGACTGAAGCTTTCTTT.

For the CDR3, the DNA is TGTGCCAGCAGCCAAAGCATGAGACACCTCAGGGGGGAAGCTTTCTTT. Protein product: CASSQSMRHLRGEAFF. This rearrangement joins TRBV4-2 to TRBJ1-1; 7 positions agree with TRBD1. Germline V gene data show CDR1 as LGHNA and CDR2 as YNFKEQ. V lost 2 bases to trimming and J lost 8 bases; unmatched junction nucleotides: 14. The CDR3 is 16 residues long.